Presented here are 20 T cell receptor beta chains from one specimen sequenced in a study of T cell responses to AZD1222 COVID-19 vaccine. Measured with immunoSEQ multiplex PCR; TCRdb has only the in-frame clones, and not every one. The sample carries over 150,000 clones, approximately 86% recorded once. The material was peripheral blood, obtained on day 0 of AZD1222 vaccination. These receptors all stem from an adult in good health.

The genes are TRBV19 and TRBJ1-2, with D hard to call. V lost 3 bases and J lost 7, with 15 bases in between. CDR1 is LNHDA and CDR2 is SQIVND in the germline V gene (reference sequence). The CDR3 has 14 amino acids. In DNA, the CDR3 is TGTGCCAGTAGTATTGGTCACCCCGGAGGTGGCTACACCTTC. This translates into CASSIGHPGGGYTF. The full variable domain, with the rest looked up from reference TRBV19 and TRBJ1-2, is DGGITQSPKYLFRKEGQNVTLSCEQNLNHDAMYWYRQDPGQGLRLIYYSQIVNDFQKGDIAEGYSVSREKKESFPLTVTSAQKNPTAFYLCASSIGHPGGGYTFGSGTRLTVV.

The chain recombines TRBV5-1 with TRBJ2-5; TRBD2 aligns across 12 bases. Unmatched junction bases numbered 8, after V lost 4 bases and J lost 4 bases. Germline V gene data show CDR1 as SGHRS and CDR2 as YFSETQ. The CDR3 spans 16 residues. CDR3 region: CASSTRLAGAPETQYF. CDR3 DNA: TGCGCCAGCAGCACCCGACTAGCGGGAGCCCCAGAGACCCAGTACTTC.

This chain links TRBV30 with TRBJ2-2; 8 nucleotides match TRBD1. CDR3 length: 15 amino acids. Unmatched junction bases numbered 9, after V lost 5 bases and J lost 4 bases. Germline-derived CDR1 and CDR2 are GTSNPN and SVGIG (reference sequence). CDR3 bases: TGTGCCTGGTGGACAGGGAGTATGGGCACCGGGGAGCTGTTTTTT. The encoded protein is CAWWTGSMGTGELFF.

This chain uses TRBV7-3 with TRBJ1-5; possible D gene TRBD1, 5 bases. V was clipped by 5 bases and J by 5 bases, with 10 bases between them. Germline V gene sequence: CDR1 SGHTA, CDR2 FQGTGA. The CDR3 covers 13 residues. The DNA for the CDR3 is TGTGCCAGCAGCCTCTTGGGGGATCAGCCCCAGCATTTT. Amino acid sequence: CASSLLGDQPQHF.

The chain couples TRBV6-5 to TRBJ1-1; D uncertain. The CDR3 has 13 amino acids. In germline, CDR1 is MNHEY, CDR2 SVGAGI. Trimming took off 7 bases at V and 0 bases at J, with 9 bases between the two ends. The CDR3: CASTWTVNTEAFF. The CDR3 DNA reads TGTGCCAGCACCTGGACGGTGAACACTGAAGCTTTCTTT.

This clone showed up just once. The V call is TRBV6-6, the J call TRBJ1-2, with 9 bases matching TRBD1. The ends lost 6 bases at V and 2 bases at J; junction bases unmatched: 7. The CDR3 contains 15 residues. In germline, CDR1 is MNHNY, CDR2 SVGAGI (reference sequence). Written as DNA, the CDR3 is TGTGCCAGCAGCCCGGACAGGGGCGGAAACTATGGCTACACCTTC. It specifies CASSPDRGGNYGYTF.

The CDR3 DNA follows: TGTGCCAGCAGGGACCTAGGCTTTGAACCTGAAGCTTTCTTT. Translated: CASRDLGFEPEAFF. The chain uses TRBV6-5 and TRBJ1-1; D gene ambiguous. The germline V gene has CDR1 MNHEY and CDR2 SVGAGI. The CDR3 is 14 amino acids. V lost 6 bases, J lost 6 bases, and 17 bases lay in between.

This chain connects TRBV25-1 to TRBJ1-1, with 9 bases aligning to TRBD1. The V gene's germline CDR1 is MGHDK and CDR2 SYGVNS. This CDR3 has 14 residues. The trim removed 3 bases at V and 5 bases at J, leaving 4 bases unmatched. CDR3 sequence reads: CASSEGQGGTEAFF. CDR3 DNA: TGTGCCAGCAGTGAGGGACAGGGTGGGACTGAAGCTTTCTTT. The whole variable domain, remainder taken from reference TRBV25-1 and TRBJ1-1, is EADIYQTPRYLVIGTGKKITLECSQTMGHDKMYWYQQDPGMELHLIHYSYGVNSTEKGDLSSESTVSRIRTEHFPLTLESARPSHTSQYLCASSEGQGGTEAFFGQGTRLTVV.

The rearrangement uses TRBV13 and TRBJ2-1, with 12 nucleotides matching TRBD2. CDR3 length: 13 residues. Germline V gene sequence: CDR1 PRHDT, CDR2 FYEKMQ (reference sequence). Trimming took 10 bases from V and 4 from J; bases not matched to a gene: 2. This chain's CDR3 is CATGTSGYNEQFF. In nucleotides, the CDR3 is TGTGCCACAGGGACTAGCGGGTACAATGAGCAGTTCTTC.

The chain carries TRBV30 and TRBJ1-5; 7 nucleotides align to TRBD1. This CDR3 region has 15 residues. The germline V gene encodes CDR1 GTSNPN and CDR2 SVGIG (reference sequence). The ends lost 2 bases at V and 5 bases at J; junction bases unmatched: 9. Written as DNA, the CDR3 is TGTGCCTGGAGTCCAGTTCGACAGGGATATCAGCCCCAGCATTTT. Protein sequence: CAWSPVRQGYQPQHF.

The chain joins TRBV7-2 to TRBJ2-1; 9 nucleotides match TRBD1. Germline V gene lookup returns CDR1 SGHTA and CDR2 FQGNSA. J lost 6 bases, V lost 3 bases, and 6 bases had no gene match. The CDR3 spans 15 residues. The CDR3 protein is CASSFWGQGSNEQFF. The CDR3 DNA follows: TGTGCCAGCAGCTTTTGGGGACAGGGTAGCAATGAGCAGTTCTTC.

The chain is built from TRBV9 and TRBJ2-1; possibly TRBD1 for D (5 bases). Trimming left V 6 bases short and J 0 bases short, with 16 bases between. CDR3 length: 16 amino acids. Germline-derived CDR1 and CDR2 are SGDLS and YYNGEE. CDR3 sequence (DNA): TGTGCCAGCAAATATGAAGGGGAATACTCCTACAATGAGCAGTTCTTC. Amino acid sequence: CASKYEGEYSYNEQFF.

This clone appeared once. The V call is TRBV29-1, the J call TRBJ2-7; no clear D gene. The CDR3 sequence is 13 residues long. The germline V and J ends were trimmed by 7 bases and 0 bases, with 13 bases remaining between them. CDR1 SQVTM and CDR2 ANQGSEA come from the germline V gene. For the CDR3, the DNA is TGCAGCGCCATGACGGAGAGCTCCTACGAGCAGTACTTC. It yields the protein CSAMTESSYEQYF.

The rearrangement links TRBV19 to TRBJ1-2; D is ambiguous. The germline V and J ends were trimmed by 8 bases and 7 bases, with 26 bases remaining between them. The germline CDR1 and CDR2 sequences are LNHDA and SQIVND (reference sequence). The CDR3 sequence is 16 residues long. CDR3 sequence reads: CASRDTRRLAVAGYTF. The CDR3 DNA sequence: TGTGCCAGTCGAGATACAAGGAGACTGGCAGTCGCTGGCTACACCTTC.

This clone was seen more than once but under ten times. The genes are TRBV5-1 and TRBJ2-3, with 8 nucleotides matching TRBD2. The trim removed 2 bases at V and 1 base at J, leaving 6 bases unmatched. This CDR3 comprises 16 residues. The germline CDR1 and CDR2 sequences are SGHRS and YFSETQ. The CDR3 DNA reads TGCGCCAGCAGCTTCCCTAGCGGGTCCGGCACAGATACGCAGTATTTT. Protein sequence: CASSFPSGSGTDTQYF.

This clone showed up just once. This rearrangement joins TRBV21-1 to TRBJ2-7; the D call TRBD1 from the table was never checked on the DNA. TRBV21-1 counts as a pseudogene. CDR3 length: 15 residues. The CDR3 DNA sequence: TGTGCCACGGACAGGGAGGTTTTCTTGAACTACGAGCAGTACTTC. Its protein product is CATDREVFLNYEQYF.

The CDR3 loop is CASSQLAGFSYEQYF. The CDR3 DNA is TGTGCCAGCAGCCAGCTAGCGGGGTTTTCCTACGAGCAGTACTTC. V and J are TRBV3-1 (or the pseudogene TRBV3-2) and TRBJ2-7, with 9 bases identical to TRBD2. The germline V gene encodes CDR1 LGHDT and CDR2 YNNKEL (reference sequence). The CDR3 is 15 amino acids. Germline trimming cut 3 bases from V and 1 base from J; bases unmatched to any gene: 4.

This chain joins TRBV27 and TRBJ2-3, with D possibly being TRBD2 (6 bases). The CDR3 covers 13 residues. Germline-derived CDR1 and CDR2 are MNHEY and SMNVEV (reference sequence). Trimming took off 7 bases at V and 1 base at J, with 9 bases between the two ends. The CDR3 reads CASTWGGTDTQYF. CDR3 in DNA: TGTGCCAGCACCTGGGGGGGCACAGATACGCAGTATTTT.

The chain carries TRBV30 and TRBJ2-5; tentative D call: TRBD1 (6 bases). The CDR3 extends over 13 amino acids. The V end lost 2 bases, the J end lost 0 bases, and 7 bases lay between the germline ends. The germline V gene encodes CDR1 GTSNPN and CDR2 SVGIG (reference sequence). CDR3 in amino acids: CAWSRDNQETQYF. The CDR3 bases are TGTGCCTGGAGTCGGGACAACCAAGAGACCCAGTACTTC.

The chain is built from TRBV7-9 and TRBJ1-6; D remains unclear. CDR3 length: 16 amino acids. With 2 bases removed from V and 7 bases from J, the gap between germline ends came to 15 bases. Germline CDR1 and CDR2: SEHNR and FQNEAQ (reference sequence). CDR3 coding DNA: TGTGCCAGCAGCTTATTAGGTGGGCGAGAAAATTCACCCCTCCACTTT. Translating it yields CASSLLGGRENSPLHF.